Detailed here is one T cell receptor beta chain. Its antigen is still unknown. Germline V gene data show CDR1 as SGHVS and CDR2 as FNYEAQ. With V trimmed by 1 base and J by 3 bases, 8 bases remained unmatched. CDR3 length equals 18 residues. The data belong to a study of response to subunit inactivated influenza vaccine. General observations from the study: Few additional T cells are recruited per seasonal influenza vaccination, authors suggested.

TCRdb independently ran MiXCR on the RT-PCR reads; one entry per CDR3 protein. The table includes under 200,000 distinct CDR3 sequences, approximately 11% detected once. The rearrangement links TRBV7-6 to TRBJ2-1; 11 bases line up with TRBD2. The input for sequencing was CD8+ T cells sorted from PBMCs, taken around 25 months after vaccination. The clonotype comes from a man between 50 and 70 years old who received an inactivated influenza vaccine. The CDR3 loop is CASSLGLAGGFLYNEQFF. CDR3 coding DNA: TGTGCCAGCAGCTTAGGGCTAGCGGGAGGCTTTCTCTACAATGAGCAGTTCTTC. The whole variable domain, remainder taken from reference TRBV7-6 and TRBJ2-1, is GAGVSQSPRYKVTKRGQDVALRCDPISGHVSLYWYRQALGQGPEFLTYFNYEAQQDKSGLPNDRFSAERPEGSISTLTIQRTEQRDSAMYRCASSLGLAGGFLYNEQFFGPGTRLTVL.